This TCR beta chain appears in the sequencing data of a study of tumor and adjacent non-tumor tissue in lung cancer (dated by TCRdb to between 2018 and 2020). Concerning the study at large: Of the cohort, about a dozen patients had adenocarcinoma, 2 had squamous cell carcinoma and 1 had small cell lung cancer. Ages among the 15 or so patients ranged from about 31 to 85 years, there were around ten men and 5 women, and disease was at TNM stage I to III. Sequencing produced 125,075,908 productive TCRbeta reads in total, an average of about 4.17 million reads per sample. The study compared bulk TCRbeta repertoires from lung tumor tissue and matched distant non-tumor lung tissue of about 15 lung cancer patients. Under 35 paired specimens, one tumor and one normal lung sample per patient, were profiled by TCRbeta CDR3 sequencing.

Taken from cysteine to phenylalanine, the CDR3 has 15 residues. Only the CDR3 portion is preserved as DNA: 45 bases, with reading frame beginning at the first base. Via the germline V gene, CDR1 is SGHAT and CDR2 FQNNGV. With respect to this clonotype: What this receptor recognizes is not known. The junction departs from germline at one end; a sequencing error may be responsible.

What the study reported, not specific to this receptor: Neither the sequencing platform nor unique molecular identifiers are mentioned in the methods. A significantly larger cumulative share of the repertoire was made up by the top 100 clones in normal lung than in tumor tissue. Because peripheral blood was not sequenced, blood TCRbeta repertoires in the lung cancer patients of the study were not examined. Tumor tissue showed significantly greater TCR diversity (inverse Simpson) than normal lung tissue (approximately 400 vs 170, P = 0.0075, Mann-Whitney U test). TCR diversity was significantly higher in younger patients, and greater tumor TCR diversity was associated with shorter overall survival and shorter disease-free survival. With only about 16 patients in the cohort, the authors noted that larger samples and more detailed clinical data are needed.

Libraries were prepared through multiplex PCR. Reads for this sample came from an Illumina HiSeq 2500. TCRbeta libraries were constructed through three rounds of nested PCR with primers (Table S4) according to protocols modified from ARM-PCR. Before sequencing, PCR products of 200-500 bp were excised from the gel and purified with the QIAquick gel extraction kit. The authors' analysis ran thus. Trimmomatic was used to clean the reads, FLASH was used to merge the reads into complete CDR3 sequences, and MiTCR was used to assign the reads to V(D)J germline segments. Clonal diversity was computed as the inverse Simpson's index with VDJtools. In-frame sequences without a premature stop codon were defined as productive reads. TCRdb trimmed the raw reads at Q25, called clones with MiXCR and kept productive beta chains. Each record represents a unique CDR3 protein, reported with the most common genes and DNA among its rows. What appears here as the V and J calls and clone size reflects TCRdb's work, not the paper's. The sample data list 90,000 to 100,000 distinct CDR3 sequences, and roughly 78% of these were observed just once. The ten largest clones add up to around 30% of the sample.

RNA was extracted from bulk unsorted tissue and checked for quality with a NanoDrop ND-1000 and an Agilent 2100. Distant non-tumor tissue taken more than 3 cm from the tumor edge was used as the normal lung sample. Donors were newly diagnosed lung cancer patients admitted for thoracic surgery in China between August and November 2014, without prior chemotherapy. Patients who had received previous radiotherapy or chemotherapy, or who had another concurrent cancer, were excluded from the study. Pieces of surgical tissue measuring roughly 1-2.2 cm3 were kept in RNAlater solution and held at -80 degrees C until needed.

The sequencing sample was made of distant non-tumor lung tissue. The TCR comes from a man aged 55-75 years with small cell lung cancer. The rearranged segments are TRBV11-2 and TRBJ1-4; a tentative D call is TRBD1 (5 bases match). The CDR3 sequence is CASSPGGRASEKLLF. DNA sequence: TGTGCCAGCAGCCCGGGGGGGAGGGCGAGTGAAAAACTGCTTTTT.